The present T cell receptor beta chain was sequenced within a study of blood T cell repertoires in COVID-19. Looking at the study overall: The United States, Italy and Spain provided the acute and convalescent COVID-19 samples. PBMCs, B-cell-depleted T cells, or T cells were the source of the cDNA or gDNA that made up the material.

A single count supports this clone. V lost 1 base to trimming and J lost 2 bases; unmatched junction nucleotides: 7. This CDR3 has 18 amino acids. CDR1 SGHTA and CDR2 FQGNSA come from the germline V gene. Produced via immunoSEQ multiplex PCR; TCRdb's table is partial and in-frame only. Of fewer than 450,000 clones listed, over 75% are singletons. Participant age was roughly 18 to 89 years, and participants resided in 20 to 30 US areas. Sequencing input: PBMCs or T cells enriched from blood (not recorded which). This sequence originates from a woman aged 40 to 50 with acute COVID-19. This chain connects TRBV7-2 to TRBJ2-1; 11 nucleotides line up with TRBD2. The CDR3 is CASSLVASGGRPYNEQFF. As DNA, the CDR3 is TGTGCCAGCAGCTTAGTGGCTAGCGGGGGGCGTCCCTACAATGAGCAGTTCTTC. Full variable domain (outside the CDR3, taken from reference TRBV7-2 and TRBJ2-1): GAGVSQSPSNKVTEKGKDVELRCDPISGHTALYWYRQSLGQGLEFLIYFQGNSAPDKSGLPSDRFSAERTGGSVSTLTIQRTQQEDSAVYLCASSLVASGGRPYNEQFFGPGTRLTVL.